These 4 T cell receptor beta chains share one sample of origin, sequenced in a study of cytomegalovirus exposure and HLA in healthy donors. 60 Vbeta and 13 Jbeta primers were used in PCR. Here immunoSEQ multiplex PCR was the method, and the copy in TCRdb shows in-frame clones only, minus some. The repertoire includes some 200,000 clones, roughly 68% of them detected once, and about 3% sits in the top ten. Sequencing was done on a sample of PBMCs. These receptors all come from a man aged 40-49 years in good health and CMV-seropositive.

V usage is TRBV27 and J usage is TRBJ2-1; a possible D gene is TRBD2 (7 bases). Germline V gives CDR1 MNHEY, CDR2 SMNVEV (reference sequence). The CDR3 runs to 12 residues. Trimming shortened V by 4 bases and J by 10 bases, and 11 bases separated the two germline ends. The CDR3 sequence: CASSWGGGEQFF. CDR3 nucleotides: TGTGCCAGCAGTTGGGGGGGCGGGGAGCAGTTCTTC.

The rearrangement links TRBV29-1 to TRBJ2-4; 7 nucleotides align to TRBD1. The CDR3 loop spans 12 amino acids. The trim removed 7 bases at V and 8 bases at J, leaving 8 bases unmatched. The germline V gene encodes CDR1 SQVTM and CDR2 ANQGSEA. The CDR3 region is CSAGDRADIQYF. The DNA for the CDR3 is TGCAGCGCCGGCGACAGGGCGGACATTCAGTACTTC.

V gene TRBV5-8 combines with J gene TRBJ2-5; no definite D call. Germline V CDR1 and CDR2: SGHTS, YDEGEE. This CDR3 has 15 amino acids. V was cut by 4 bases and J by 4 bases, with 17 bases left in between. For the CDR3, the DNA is TGTGCCAGCAGCGGGCGTATGGGCTTCCGAGAGACCCAGTACTTC. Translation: CASSGRMGFRETQYF.

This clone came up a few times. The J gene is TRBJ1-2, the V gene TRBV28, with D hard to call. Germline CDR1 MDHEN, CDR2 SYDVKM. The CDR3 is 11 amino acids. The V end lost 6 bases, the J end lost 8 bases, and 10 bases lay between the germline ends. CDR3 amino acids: CASSLRGGYTF. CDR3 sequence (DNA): TGTGCCAGCAGCCTCCGCGGGGGCTACACCTTC.